Presented here are 12 T cell receptor beta chains from one specimen sequenced in a study of blood T cell repertoires in COVID-19. Profiled with immunoSEQ multiplex PCR; TCRdb holds only in-frame clones, not every one. The data contain approximately 120,000 clones, around 81% of them seen just once; the ten biggest clones take up about a tenth. Input material: peripheral blood. The receptor source for this set is a human donor in a cohort sampled during active COVID-19.

The chain uses TRBV6-1 and TRBJ1-1; 8 bases map to TRBD1. Unmatched junction bases numbered 4, after V lost 2 bases and J lost 5 bases. Germline V lookup: CDR1 MNHNS, CDR2 SASEGT. The CDR3 extends over 14 amino acids. CDR3 sequence: CASSERQGRTEAFF. CDR3 bases: TGTGCCAGCAGTGAAAGACAGGGGAGGACTGAAGCTTTCTTT.

Points on this clone: The sample carries other DNA sequences with the same CDR3. The rearrangement joins TRBV19 to TRBJ2-3; 7 nucleotides agree with TRBD2. CDR3 size: 14 residues. After removal of 3 bases from V and 1 base from J, the junction contained 1 base not matched to a gene. Germline V gene lookup returns CDR1 LNHDA and CDR2 SQIVND (reference sequence). CDR3 in DNA: TGTGCCAGTAGTATTGCGGGGGGCACAGATACGCAGTATTTT. Its protein is CASSIAGGTDTQYF.

In regard to this clone: A much larger clonotype is one base distant, so this may be a read error. This same CDR3 is encoded by further DNA sequences in the sample. This chain connects TRBV4-1 to TRBJ2-1; D gene ambiguous. The CDR3 loop spans 15 amino acids. Germline assignment: CDR1 MGHRA and CDR2 YSYEKL. CDR3 region: CASSYPGAARSEQFF. CDR3 DNA sequence: TGCGCTAGCAGCTATCCCGGAGCTGCCCGAAGTGAGCAGTTCTTC.

This clone was seen once. The chain employs TRBV7-9 and TRBJ2-1; D possibly corresponds to TRBD1 (6 bases). The germline gives CDR1 SEHNR, CDR2 FQNEAQ (reference sequence). The germline V and J ends were trimmed by 4 bases and 9 bases, with 25 bases remaining between them. CDR3 length: 17 residues. CDR3 region: CASSSLDRPLGNLEQFF. CDR3 DNA: TGTGCCAGCAGCTCCTTAGACAGGCCACTCGGAAACCTTGAGCAGTTCTTC.

V is TRBV5-5 and J is TRBJ2-7, with TRBD2 as a possible D gene (5 bases). Germline CDR1 reads SGHKS; CDR2 reads YYEKEE (reference sequence). The CDR3 has 15 amino acids. Between the trimmed V and J ends, which lost 5 bases and 4 bases, there was a span of 19 bases. As DNA, the CDR3 is TGTGCCAGCAGGTCCGGGATTAATGGGGTATACGAGCAGTACTTC. This gives the protein CASRSGINGVYEQYF. Full variable domain (rest looked up from reference TRBV5-5 and TRBJ2-7): DAGVTQSPTHLIKTRGQQVTLRCSPISGHKSVSWYQQVLGQGPQFIFQYYEKEERGRGNFPDRFSARQFPNYSSELNVNALLLGDSALYLCASRSGINGVYEQYFGPGTRLTVT.

CDR3 amino acids: CASSQIWTGGRETEAFF. CDR3 DNA: TGTGCCAGCAGCCAAATTTGGACAGGGGGCCGGGAAACTGAAGCTTTCTTT. The rearrangement links TRBV3-1 (or the pseudogene TRBV3-2) to TRBJ1-1, with 11 bases matching TRBD1. This CDR3 region has 17 residues. Germline-derived CDR1 and CDR2 are LGHDT and YNNKEL (reference sequence). J lost 5 bases, V lost 2 bases, and 10 bases had no gene match.

This chain uses TRBV5-1 with TRBJ2-2, with 15 bases that match TRBD2. V lost 4 bases, J lost 2 bases, and 3 bases stayed unmatched. CDR3 size: 17 residues. The germline CDR1 and CDR2 sequences are SGHRS and YFSETQ. CDR3 nucleotide sequence: TGCGCCAGCAGCGTGGGACTAGCGGGGGGCAACACCGGGGAGCTGTTTTTT. Its translation is CASSVGLAGGNTGELFF.

The chain couples TRBV11-2 to TRBJ1-1, with D tentatively TRBD1 (5 bases). V lost 2 bases to trimming and J lost 6 bases, with 13 bases between them. The CDR3 contains 14 residues. Germline V gene lookup returns CDR1 SGHAT and CDR2 FQNNGV. The CDR3 nucleotides are TGTGCCAGCAGCTTACCCCAGGGAGGCCCTGAAGCTTTCTTT. It codes for CASSLPQGGPEAFF.

The J gene is TRBJ1-5, the V gene TRBV6-5, with D tentatively TRBD1 (5 bases). Trimming left V 4 bases short and J 3 bases short, with 13 bases between. CDR3 length: 15 residues. Germline CDR1 and CDR2: MNHEY and SVGAGI. CDR3 sequence (DNA): TGTGCCAGCAGTTCTAACCAGGGTCTCAATCAGCCCCAGCATTTT. As protein: CASSSNQGLNQPQHF.

This clone has just a few counts. V and J are TRBV16 and TRBJ2-2, with D possibly matching TRBD2 (6 bases). The V and J ends lost 0 bases and 1 base respectively, with 6 bases between them. The CDR3 loop spans 15 amino acids. In germline, CDR1 is KGHSY, CDR2 FQNENV. Written as DNA, the CDR3 is TGTGCCAGCAGCCAATCTAGCGGGAACACCGGGGAGCTGTTTTTT. Translating it yields CASSQSSGNTGELFF.

The V and J genes are TRBV9 and TRBJ1-4; the match to TRBD1 covers 11 bases. The CDR3 loop spans 17 amino acids. Germline V gene data show CDR1 as SGDLS and CDR2 as YYNGEE. With V trimmed by 0 bases and J by 4 bases, 5 bases remained unmatched. The chain's CDR3 is CASSVGVDRGLNEKLFF. For the CDR3, the DNA is TGTGCCAGCAGCGTAGGAGTGGACAGGGGGCTTAATGAAAAACTGTTTTTT.

The genes are TRBV2 and TRBJ2-3; TRBD2 agrees at 7 bases. The CDR3 runs to 14 residues. From germline, CDR1 is SNHLY and CDR2 FYNNEI. The trim removed 8 bases at V and 0 bases at J, leaving 5 bases unmatched. The CDR3 DNA is TGTGCCAGCGGCTGGACTAGTAGCACAGATACGCAGTATTTT. It encodes CASGWTSSTDTQYF. Full variable domain (rest looked up from reference TRBV2 and TRBJ2-3): EPEVTQTPSHQVTQMGQEVILRCVPISNHLYFYWYRQILGQKVEFLVSFYNNEISEKSEIFDDQFSVERPDGSNFTLKIRSTKLEDSAMYFCASGWTSSTDTQYFGPGTRLTVL.